Sequencing of this TCR beta chain was carried out in a study of shared clonotypes between healthy human individuals. Overall study context: CD4 naive and CD4 memory each took three plates per donor, while CD8 naive took two and CD8 memory one.

Generated by immunoSEQ multiplex PCR, the TCRdb table keeps only in-frame clones and is missing some. The sample has 2.5 million or so clones; around nine tenths are singletons. A word on this clone: Other DNA sequences within the sample encode an identical CDR3.

Germline-derived CDR1 and CDR2 are SGHRS and YFSETQ. This CDR3 region has 15 residues. Trimming removed 0 bases at V and 0 bases at J, with 8 bases between. This chain connects TRBV5-1 to TRBJ2-3; weak D call: TRBD2 (5 bases). Sample: naive CD4+ T cells sorted from blood. Indicated subset: CD45RA+ positively selected. The sequence derives from a young man in good health. This chain's CDR3 is CASSLGGSSTDTQYF. The CDR3 nucleotides read TGCGCCAGCAGCTTGGGCGGGTCTAGCACAGATACGCAGTATTTT.